This TCR beta chain was profiled in a study of monozygotic twins with inflammatory bowel disease. Points on this clonotype: Its antigen is unidentified.

Investigators made cDNA in eight separate reactions per sample. For each CDR3 protein, TCRdb gives one entry from its re-call of the 5' RACE reads, without DNA. The listing contains around 140,000 distinct CDR3 sequences. Study findings and constraints: Variability in patient repertoires may have come partly from differing immunosuppressive treatments. A reduction in TCRbeta diversity (inverse Simpson) was seen in IBD patients relative to healthy co-twins.

This CDR3 has 13 residues. CDR1 and CDR2 (germline): MNHEY, SVGEGT. The chain links TRBV6-2 or TRBV6-3 to TRBJ2-7; the D call from TCRdb, TRBD2, cannot be confirmed without DNA. The sequence came from a human donor with ulcerative colitis or Crohn's disease, or a healthy co-twin of an affected twin (not recorded which). Source material: blood. The CDR3 sequence: CASSFRPEGEQYF.